This is a list of T cell receptor beta chains from one sample in a study of blood T cell repertoires in COVID-19. Using immunoSEQ multiplex PCR, the repertoire was profiled, and TCRdb retains in-frame clones only, with some absent. The table records about 180,000 clones, around 90% of them present only once. The specimen was PBMCs or T cells enriched from blood (not recorded which). These receptors were obtained from a woman under 30 who had recovered from COVID-19. The CDR3 runs from the conserved cysteine through the conserved F or W.

CDR3aa	j_gene	v_gene
CASSQGPGQGAGNQPQHF	TRBJ1-5	TRBV4-1
CASSLPQGGNTIYF	TRBJ1-3	TRBV28
CASSFTGQGAGEQYF	TRBJ2-7	TRBV5-1
CASSLVRGPPPNSPLHF	TRBJ1-6	TRBV5-4
CASSFSGGNTEAFF	TRBJ1-1	TRBV14
CASRLGGGTEAFF	TRBJ1-1	TRBV27
CASSQQYRDIMNTEAFF	TRBJ1-1	TRBV4-1
CASSRTDRALSYEQYF	TRBJ2-7	TRBV4-1
CASSPDIYEQYF	TRBJ2-7	TRBV28
CASSLASGGTDTQYF	TRBJ2-3	TRBV7-2
CASSQSTAGNTIYF	TRBJ1-3	TRBV16
CASSKGQQEIYSNQPQHF	TRBJ1-5	TRBV21-1
CASSPGTGKGYTF	TRBJ1-2	TRBV5-4
CASSQDRGVYGYTF	TRBJ1-2	TRBV5-4
CASSIQRGNTEAFF	TRBJ1-1	TRBV19
CASSLTTLQETQYF	TRBJ2-5	TRBV11-1
CASRGPVGKIQNTDTQYF	TRBJ2-3	TRBV28
CASSIDTADQPQHF	TRBJ1-5	TRBV19
CASSPFLTSGGASGELFF	TRBJ2-2	TRBV11-2
CASSEALQYSASSGSYNSPLHF	TRBJ1-6	TRBV2
CASSQPGTGGGGELFF	TRBJ2-2	TRBV4-3
CAWSVLGGVNTEAFF	TRBJ1-1	TRBV30
CASSFGQGNTEAFF	TRBJ1-1	TRBV7-9
CAWSELGLAATDTQYF	TRBJ2-3	TRBV30
CASRLNRQGNSPLHF	TRBJ1-6	TRBV27
CASSLLTTFPDTQYF	TRBJ2-3	TRBV27